The T cell receptor (beta chain) described here comes from a study of T cells in Graves' hyperthyroidism and ophthalmopathy. Study as a whole: Peripheral blood specimens were obtained at initial diagnosis, prior to any treatment.

This clonotype showed up many times. This CDR3 has 15 residues. Germline CDR1 reads LGHNA; CDR2 reads YNFKEQ. V dropped 1 base and J dropped 6; count of bases not matched to a gene: 5. Each 10 ml fresh peripheral blood draw supplied the PBMCs. What was amplified from RNA transcripts were TCR beta CDR3 regions. First-round RT-PCR with HTBI primers amplified the TCR CDR3 region. TCRdb reanalysed the multiplex PCR reads using MiXCR and keeps one entry per CDR3 protein. The sample yields roughly 93,000 distinct CDR3 sequences, approximately 56% seen once. The specimen was blood. V is TRBV4-2 and J is TRBJ2-7, with 11 bases identical to TRBD2. The receptor was derived from a woman between 35 and 50 years old with Graves' hyperthyroidism. CDR3 sequence: CASSQANLAGGEQYF. The CDR3 nucleotides read TGTGCCAGCAGCCAAGCTAATCTAGCGGGAGGCGAGCAGTACTTC.